One and the same sample provided the 11 T cell receptor beta chains below, sequenced in a study of T cell responses to AZD1222 COVID-19 vaccine. Sequenced by immunoSEQ multiplex PCR; TCRdb stores in-frame clones only, minus some. The table lists 180,000 or so clones, just under 90% of them singletons, with roughly 4.3% in the top ten. The sequenced sample was peripheral blood, obtained 28 days after the second dose of the MenACWY control vaccine. These TCRs come from an adult who received the MenACWY meningococcal vaccine as a control.

This chain links TRBV6-5 with TRBJ1-2, with 8 positions matching TRBD1. Trimming took 10 bases from V and 3 from J; bases not matched to a gene: 4. The CDR3 totals 12 residues. CDR1 and CDR2 from the germline V gene are MNHEY and SVGAGI. The DNA of the CDR3 is TGTGCCACAATGACAGGGGACTATGGCTACACCTTC. Amino acid sequence: CATMTGDYGYTF.

The chain links TRBV7-2 to TRBJ2-5; 7 bases line up with TRBD1. CDR3 length equals 16 residues. Germline CDR1 reads SGHTA; CDR2 reads FQGNSA. Losses at the gene ends were 2 bases for V and 4 bases for J; bases not matched to a gene: 10. DNA of the CDR3: TGTGCCAGCAGCTTACCAGACAGGGTTGTTGTAGAGACCCAGTACTTC. Its translation: CASSLPDRVVVETQYF.

This chain links TRBV7-8 with TRBJ1-5; TRBD1 matches at 7 bases. The trim removed 3 bases at V and 6 bases at J, leaving 8 bases unmatched. This CDR3 region has 15 residues. Germline CDR1 SGHVS, CDR2 FQNEAQ. This CDR3 is CASSLFWQGGQPQHF. The CDR3 nucleotides are TGTGCCAGCAGCTTGTTTTGGCAGGGGGGTCAGCCCCAGCATTTT.

The V and J genes are TRBV7-9 and TRBJ2-1; the D gene is possibly TRBD2 (5 bases). The germline V gene encodes CDR1 SEHNR and CDR2 FQNEAQ (reference sequence). The ends were cut back, 3 bases at V and 3 bases at J, with 9 bases in the middle. The CDR3 consists of 14 residues. CDR3 DNA sequence: TGTGCCAGCAGCTTCCAAGACTACTACAATGAGCAGTTCTTC. It is translated as CASSFQDYYNEQFF.

J is TRBJ2-4 and V is TRBV14, with 10 bases that match TRBD1. The trim removed 4 bases at V and 5 bases at J, leaving 8 bases unmatched. Germline assignment: CDR1 SGHDN and CDR2 FVKESK. The CDR3 contains 16 residues. CDR3 sequence: CASSRNRDRGENIQYF. The CDR3 bases are TGTGCCAGCAGCCGGAACCGGGACAGGGGAGAAAACATTCAGTACTTC. The full variable domain, in which reference TRBV14 and TRBJ2-4 provide the parts outside the CDR3, is EAGVTQFPSHSVIEKGQTVTLRCDPISGHDNLYWYRRVMGKEIKFLLHFVKESKQDESGMPNNRFLAERTGGTYSTLKVQPAELEDSGVYFCASSRNRDRGENIQYFGAGTRLSVL.

The V and J genes are TRBV15 and TRBJ2-7; perhaps TRBD1 as D (5 bases). The CDR3 sequence is 14 residues long. V shed 6 bases and J shed 4 bases, with 16 bases lying between them. Germline-derived CDR1 and CDR2 are LNHNV and YYDKDF (reference sequence). The DNA for the CDR3 is TGTGCCACCAGTACAGGAAGGGGTCTGTACGAGCAGTACTTC. This encodes CATSTGRGLYEQYF.

The chain joins TRBV4-2 to TRBJ2-7, with 7 bases aligning to TRBD2. CDR1 is LGHNA and CDR2 is YNFKEQ in the germline V gene. The CDR3 loop spans 17 amino acids. V gave up 0 bases and J gave up 5 bases; unmatched junction bases: 13. This CDR3 is CASSQEGPGGTFHEQYF. CDR3 DNA sequence: TGTGCCAGCAGCCAAGAGGGCCCGGGGGGTACTTTTCACGAGCAGTACTTC.

The V gene is TRBV6-6, the J gene TRBJ1-1; D ambiguous. Germline V lookup: CDR1 MNHNY, CDR2 SVGAGI (reference sequence). The germline V and J ends were trimmed by 2 bases and 2 bases, with 6 bases remaining between them. This CDR3 spans 13 amino acids. CDR3 amino acids: CASSYEINTEAFF. The CDR3 DNA reads as TGTGCCAGCAGTTACGAGATCAACACTGAAGCTTTCTTT.

The CDR3 DNA follows: TGTGCCAGCAGTGAGGAGGGGACAGGACAGGTCTATGGCTACACCTTC. Its translation is CASSEEGTGQVYGYTF. The rearrangement uses TRBV25-1 and TRBJ1-2; 8 positions agree with TRBD1. Germline V gene sequence: CDR1 MGHDK, CDR2 SYGVNS. This CDR3 has 16 residues. V was clipped by 3 bases and J by 4 bases; unmatched bases: 10.

The chain uses TRBV28 and TRBJ1-2; weak D call: TRBD1 (6 bases). The CDR3 is 14 amino acids. V lost 3 bases, J lost 7 bases, and 15 bases lay in between. In germline, CDR1 is MDHEN, CDR2 SYDVKM. The CDR3 nucleotides read TGTGCCAGCAGTTTGCCGGGGGGCGCCAGTGGCTACACCTTC. Translating it yields CASSLPGGASGYTF.

The V gene is TRBV5-5, the J gene TRBJ2-5; unclear D gene. CDR1 is SGHKS and CDR2 is YYEKEE in the germline V gene (reference sequence). The CDR3 has 16 residues. V was trimmed by 0 bases and J by 2 bases, leaving 14 bases between them. This CDR3 is CASSLEIGILQETQYF. CDR3 nucleotides: TGTGCCAGCAGCTTGGAAATAGGCATACTGCAAGAGACCCAGTACTTC. Full variable domain (outside the CDR3, taken from reference TRBV5-5 and TRBJ2-5): DAGVTQSPTHLIKTRGQQVTLRCSPISGHKSVSWYQQVLGQGPQFIFQYYEKEERGRGNFPDRFSARQFPNYSSELNVNALLLGDSALYLCASSLEIGILQETQYFGPGTRLLVL.